These 15 T cell receptor beta chains came from one sample sequenced in a study of blood T cell repertoires in COVID-19. Sequenced by immunoSEQ multiplex PCR; TCRdb stores in-frame clones only, minus some. The table records about 100,000 clones, just under 85% of them present only once. Material for sequencing was peripheral blood. The origin of the receptors is a woman aged 80 or over with active or convalescent COVID-19.

V and J are TRBV27 and TRBJ1-1; 8 bases fit TRBD1. The V gene end was trimmed by 6 bases and the J gene end by 0 bases; junction bases not matched to a gene: 6. The CDR3 contains 15 residues. CDR1 and CDR2 from the germline V gene are MNHEY and SMNVEV (reference sequence). The chain's CDR3 is CASRLDRGMNTEAFF. As DNA, the CDR3 is TGTGCCAGCAGACTTGACAGGGGAATGAACACTGAAGCTTTCTTT.

The chain carries TRBV6-5 and TRBJ2-7; TRBD1 matches 7 bases. The length of the CDR3 is 15 residues. V shed 3 bases and J 2 bases; nucleotides not matched to a gene: 7. Germline loops: CDR1 MNHEY, CDR2 SVGAGI. The CDR3 protein is CASSYQGQFTYEQYF. The CDR3 bases are TGTGCCAGCAGTTATCAGGGACAGTTTACCTACGAGCAGTACTTC.

The J gene is TRBJ2-1, the V gene TRBV9; D possibly corresponds to TRBD2 (5 bases). The CDR3 is made up of 15 amino acids. Trimming removed 0 bases at V and 4 bases at J, with 11 bases between. Germline loops: CDR1 SGDLS, CDR2 YYNGEE. The CDR3 nucleotides read TGTGCCAGCAGCGTAGGCCGGCCGGGGTACAATGAGCAGTTCTTC. As protein: CASSVGRPGYNEQFF.

The V call is TRBV3-1 (or the pseudogene TRBV3-2), the J call TRBJ1-1, with D possibly being TRBD1 (5 bases). The CDR3 covers 16 residues. The germline V and J ends were trimmed by 1 base and 12 bases, with 24 bases remaining between them. Germline V gene sequence: CDR1 LGHDT, CDR2 YNNKEL (reference sequence). CDR3 sequence (DNA): TGTGCCAGCAGCCAAGCTATATCTCAGGGTTGGATTTTAACTTTCTTT. Translating gives CASSQAISQGWILTFF.

The chain employs TRBV25-1 and TRBJ2-3, with 8 bases fitting TRBD2. Germline V gene sequence: CDR1 MGHDK, CDR2 SYGVNS. The ends lost 6 bases at V and 0 bases at J; junction bases unmatched: 8. The CDR3 runs to 16 residues. The CDR3 region is CASRGSGVASTDTQYF. The CDR3 nucleotides read TGTGCCAGCAGGGGTAGCGGGGTCGCTAGCACAGATACGCAGTATTTT.

This sequence joins TRBV4-1 and TRBJ2-1, with 14 bases aligning to TRBD2. CDR3 size: 19 residues. Germline CDR1 MGHRA, CDR2 YSYEKL. With V trimmed by 4 bases and J by 8 bases, 16 bases remained unmatched. The CDR3: CASSPGTSGRYFSVDEQFF. DNA of the CDR3: TGCGCCAGCAGCCCCGGGACTAGCGGGAGATATTTTTCTGTCGATGAGCAGTTCTTC.

The chain has TRBV6-5 and TRBJ2-7; 11 bases fit TRBD1. V lost 0 bases, J lost 6 bases, and 7 bases stayed unmatched. Germline CDR1 reads MNHEY; CDR2 reads SVGAGI. The CDR3 spans 16 residues. The DNA of the CDR3 is TGTGCCAGCAGTTACTCGCCTCCGGACAGGGGGCTCGAGCAGTACTTC. It codes for CASSYSPPDRGLEQYF.

The rearrangement uses TRBV6-5 and TRBJ2-1, with 9 bases aligning to TRBD2. CDR1 and CDR2 from the germline V gene are MNHEY and SVGAGI. The V and J ends lost 4 bases and 7 bases, in that order; junction bases with no gene match: 8. This CDR3 region has 15 residues. The CDR3 sequence: CASSSLSGSTNEQFF. In DNA, the CDR3 is TGTGCCAGCAGTTCGCTTAGCGGGAGCACAAATGAGCAGTTCTTC.

This clone has only a few counts. This sequence joins TRBV30 and TRBJ2-1, with TRBD2 matching over 9 bases. CDR1 and CDR2 from the germline V gene are GTSNPN and SVGIG (reference sequence). Trimming at V came to 4 bases and at J to 8 bases, leaving 9 bases not matched to a gene. The CDR3 has 14 amino acids. The CDR3 sequence is CAWKRGIAGDEQFF. The CDR3 DNA sequence: TGTGCCTGGAAGCGGGGAATAGCGGGAGATGAGCAGTTCTTC.

This clone was recorded a few times. The chain is built from TRBV7-2 and TRBJ1-6, with TRBD1 matching over 9 bases. The V and J ends lost 5 bases and 6 bases, in that order; junction bases with no gene match: 8. The CDR3 is 16 amino acids. The V gene's germline CDR1 is SGHTA and CDR2 FQGNSA. The CDR3 protein is CASSPGQGTFNSPLHF. DNA for the CDR3: TGTGCCAGCAGCCCGGGACAGGGTACTTTTAATTCACCCCTCCACTTT.

The gene calls are TRBV5-1 and TRBJ1-1; 9 bases are a match to TRBD1. The V segment lost 3 bases and the J segment 4 bases; nucleotides outside the gene matches: 7. The CDR3 is 15 amino acids. Per germline, CDR1 SGHRS and CDR2 YFSETQ. In nucleotides, the CDR3 is TGCGCCAGCAGCTACGGACAGGGGAGAGGCACTGAAGCTTTCTTT. Residues: CASSYGQGRGTEAFF.

The rearrangement joins TRBV18 to TRBJ2-4; perhaps TRBD2 as D (5 bases). Germline V gives CDR1 KGHSH, CDR2 LQKENI. There are 17 residues in the CDR3. Between the trimmed V and J ends, which lost 0 bases and 3 bases, there was a span of 15 bases. DNA for the CDR3: TGTGCCAGCTCACCACCTCTCCCGCTAAGCGGCAAAAACATTCAGTACTTC. Translated: CASSPPLPLSGKNIQYF.

The table lists this clone with many counts. V is TRBV2 and J is TRBJ2-2; TRBD1 aligns across 7 bases. V lost 3 bases and J lost 2; bases outside the gene matches: 21. The germline gives CDR1 SNHLY, CDR2 FYNNEI. This CDR3 region has 21 residues. The CDR3: CASSERSLFPPRDRNTGELFF. For the CDR3, the DNA is TGTGCCAGCAGTGAGAGGTCCCTCTTCCCCCCCCGGGACAGAAACACCGGGGAGCTGTTTTTT.

J is TRBJ2-3 and V is TRBV19; TRBD2 matches at 8 bases. There are 14 residues in the CDR3. Losses at the gene ends were 10 bases for V and 6 bases for J; bases not matched to a gene: 12. Germline CDR1 is LNHDA and CDR2 is SQIVND (reference sequence). As DNA, the CDR3 is TGTGCCAACCCTTCCGCGGGAGGCCGGGATACGCAGTATTTT. Protein: CANPSAGGRDTQYF.

The rearrangement joins TRBV28 to TRBJ2-6, with D maybe TRBD1 (5 bases). CDR3 length: 16 residues. Trimming took 6 bases from V and 0 from J, leaving 12 bases between them. Germline-derived CDR1 and CDR2 are MDHEN and SYDVKM. The CDR3 protein is CASSLGQGSGANVLTF. The DNA of the CDR3 is TGTGCCAGCAGCCTGGGGCAGGGCTCTGGGGCCAACGTCCTGACTTTC.